This T cell receptor (beta chain) was documented in a study of blood T cell repertoires in COVID-19. Profiling relied on immunoSEQ multiplex PCR, and the TCRdb table lists in-frame clones only, not all of them. Of some 70,000 clones listed, around nine tenths are singletons. The length of the CDR3 is 14 residues. Germline values: CDR1 MNHEY, CDR2 SMNVEV (reference sequence). V was pared by 6 bases and J by 6 bases, with 8 bases of the junction left unmatched. This chain links TRBV27 with TRBJ2-5, with 9 bases matching TRBD1. The TCR comes from a woman aged 50 to 65 with COVID-19, enrolled during active disease. The sample taken for sequencing was peripheral blood. The CDR3 reads CASRPPGTGKTQYF. CDR3 sequence (DNA): TGTGCCAGCAGGCCCCCGGGGACAGGGAAGACCCAGTACTTC.